This T cell receptor (beta chain) is from a study of T cell responses to AZD1222 COVID-19 vaccine. Only in-frame clones appear in the TCRdb table, and some are missing; sequencing was by immunoSEQ multiplex PCR. The sample yields some 130,000 clones, approximately 90% seen once. This CDR3 region has 13 residues. V shed 1 base and J shed 6 bases, with 7 bases lying between them. Per the germline V gene, CDR1 is LGHDT and CDR2 is YNNKEL (reference sequence). The sequenced sample was peripheral blood, obtained on day 0 of AZD1222 vaccination. The sequence was obtained from an adult in good health. This rearrangement joins TRBV3-1 (or the pseudogene TRBV3-2) to TRBJ2-1; D is uncertain. The CDR3: CASSQGSPNEQFF. The CDR3 DNA reads as TGTGCCAGCAGCCAAGGGTCGCCCAATGAGCAGTTCTTC.